Below are 8 T cell receptor beta chains sequenced from a single sample in a study of human T cells and chemical hapten exposure (dated by TCRdb to the early 2020s). The time point label of this sample denotes: patch test 1, 2 weeks after DPC sensitization. The treatment or condition label, read with the paper, signifies: therapeutic diphenylcyclopropenone sensitization with weekly scalp DPC. The library was obtained by RACE. The sample was run on a NextSeq 500. TCRdb passed the public sequencing reads through fastp at Q25 and MiXCR, retaining productive beta sequences. Rows are combined by CDR3 protein, so each entry shows the most common genes and DNA. Here the sample has just under 350,000 distinct CDR3 sequences; under 8% occur a single time. Approximately 8% of the sample goes to the ten largest clones. Material: whole blood, obtained in connection with sensitization to the hapten diphenylcyclopropenone (DPC). All receptors derive from a woman under 30 with alopecia areata. Some clones in this sample may be carry-over from other donors' samples.

In this sample, this clonotype turned up many times. This chain joins TRBV18 and TRBJ1-1; TRBD1 might be the D (5 bases). CDR3 length: 13 amino acids. The germline V gene encodes CDR1 KGHSH and CDR2 LQKENI. Trimming removed 5 bases at V and 1 base at J, with 8 bases between. The CDR3: CASSNRWNTEAFF. In DNA, the CDR3 is TGTGCCAGCTCAAACAGGTGGAACACTGAAGCTTTCTTT. The whole variable domain, filled in from reference TRBV18 and TRBJ1-1, reads NAGVMQNPRHLVRRRGQEARLRCSPMKGHSHVYWYRQLPEEGLKFMVYLQKENIIDESGMPKERFSAEFPKEGPSILRIQQVVRGDSAAYFCASSNRWNTEAFFGQGTRLTVV.

In this sample, this clonotype turned up many times. The chain is built from TRBV2 and TRBJ2-1, with D tentatively TRBD2 (6 bases). CDR3 length: 12 residues. Germline V lookup: CDR1 SNHLY, CDR2 FYNNEI. With 5 bases removed from V and 6 bases from J, the gap between germline ends came to 8 bases. The CDR3 region is CASSYSGNEQFF. CDR3 coding DNA: TGTGCCAGCAGTTATAGCGGCAATGAGCAGTTCTTC.

This clonotype occurred a few times. The chain is built from TRBV7-3 and TRBJ1-6, with 7 bases that match TRBD1. The length of the CDR3 is 15 residues. J was trimmed by 6 bases and V by 5 bases; bases with no gene match: 7. Looked up from germline, CDR1 is SGHTA and CDR2 is FQGTGA. CDR3 loop: CASSPGQSANSPLHF. CDR3 bases: TGTGCCAGCAGCCCGGGACAGTCCGCTAATTCACCCCTCCACTTT.

A word on this clonotype: A read error may explain this, as a much larger clone is one base away. The chain joins TRBV14 to TRBJ2-3, with D unresolved. The V gene lost 3 bases and the J gene lost 8 bases, with 18 bases spanning the gap. From germline, CDR1 is SGHDN and CDR2 FVKESK. This CDR3 is built from 15 residues. In DNA form, the CDR3 reads TGTGCCAGCAGCCACCGCCTCCCGGCGAGAGGTACGCAGTATTTT. This sequence encodes CASSHRLPARGTQYF.

This clonotype was observed at least ten times. J is TRBJ2-1 and V is TRBV2, with 9 bases aligning to TRBD2. Germline V gene data show CDR1 as SNHLY and CDR2 as FYNNEI. This CDR3 is built from 15 residues. Trimming cost V 1 base and J 5 bases; bases outside gene matches: 3. The CDR3 region is CASSEGLAADNEQFF. Written as DNA, the CDR3 is TGTGCCAGCAGTGAAGGACTAGCGGCCGACAATGAGCAGTTCTTC.

V is TRBV6-5 and J is TRBJ2-2; tentatively, D is TRBD1 or TRBD2 (5 bases each). Germline-derived CDR1 and CDR2 are MNHEY and SVGAGI. Trimming took off 6 bases at V and 3 bases at J, with 14 bases between the two ends. CDR3 length: 15 amino acids. DNA for the CDR3: TGTGCCAGCAGGCCGGGGCCATCGGACACCGGGGAGCTGTTTTTT. Translating gives CASRPGPSDTGELFF.

This clonotype was detected only a few times. The chain combines TRBV12-3 or TRBV12-4 with TRBJ2-5; unclear D gene. CDR3 length: 13 residues. V gave up 7 bases and J gave up 3 bases, with 12 bases separating them. CDR3: CASTLSGEETQYF. The CDR3 DNA is TGTGCCAGCACCCTGTCGGGTGAAGAGACCCAGTACTTC.

This clonotype came up a few times. V is TRBV2 and J is TRBJ1-2, with D possibly TRBD1 on 6 matching bases. The germline V and J ends were trimmed by 6 bases and 1 base, with 15 bases remaining between them. This CDR3 has 15 amino acids. Germline V lookup: CDR1 SNHLY, CDR2 FYNNEI. In DNA, the CDR3 is TGTGCCAGCAGGCCGGACAGCGCCGATAACTATGGCTACACCTTC. Translating it yields CASRPDSADNYGYTF. Together with reference TRBV2 and TRBJ1-2, the CDR3 gives the full variable domain: EPEVTQTPSHQVTQMGQEVILRCVPISNHLYFYWYRQILGQKVEFLVSFYNNEISEKSEIFDDQFSVERPDGSNFTLKIRSTKLEDSAMYFCASRPDSADNYGYTFGSGTRLTVV.